The next 11 T cell receptor beta chains were all read from a single sample in a study of OX40 agonist ivuxolimab in advanced cancers. Sequencing used immunoSEQ multiplex PCR; TCRdb keeps in-frame clones, though not all of them. This sample has about 77,000 clones, with 85% found just once. This specimen was CD4+ or CD8+ T cells sorted from blood, taken in a trial of the OX40 agonist ivuxolimab. The receptors come from an adult with an advanced solid tumor such as melanoma, head and neck, liver or kidney cancer.

The count of this clone is one. The rearrangement joins TRBV9 to TRBJ1-6, with D possibly being TRBD1 (5 bases). Trimming pared 0 bases from V and 6 bases from J, leaving 10 bases between. Germline lookup yields CDR1 SGDLS and CDR2 YYNGEE. The CDR3 has 15 amino acids. CDR3 sequence reads: CASSVAWGSNSPLHF. The CDR3 bases are TGTGCCAGCAGCGTAGCATGGGGGAGTAATTCACCCCTCCACTTT.

This sequence joins TRBV27 and TRBJ1-2; tentative D call: TRBD1 (5 bases). CDR1 and CDR2 from the germline V gene are MNHEY and SMNVEV (reference sequence). The V gene lost 6 bases and the J gene lost 0 bases, with 14 bases spanning the gap. The length of the CDR3 is 15 residues. CDR3 sequence (DNA): TGTGCCAGCAGCCGGTGGGGGGAGGCTAACTATGGCTACACCTTC. It encodes CASSRWGEANYGYTF.

The CDR3 spells CASSPIRDSNNEKLFF. The CDR3 nucleotides read TGTGCCAGCTCACCCATCCGGGACAGTAATAATGAAAAACTGTTTTTT. The genes are TRBV18 and TRBJ1-4, with 7 nucleotides matching TRBD1. Germline V gene lookup returns CDR1 KGHSH and CDR2 LQKENI. J gave up 4 bases and V 3 bases, and 8 bases lay outside the gene matches. This CDR3 has 16 residues.

The chain is built from TRBV7-8 and TRBJ2-5, with a tentative D call TRBD1 (6 bases). Deletions cut 4 bases from V and 2 bases from J, with 14 bases between. Germline V lookup: CDR1 SGHVS, CDR2 FQNEAQ. CDR3 length: 15 residues. The CDR3, as DNA: TGTGCCAGCAGCTCCGGCCAGGGGACACAAGAGACCCAGTACTTC. Amino acid sequence: CASSSGQGTQETQYF.

The V and J genes are TRBV19 and TRBJ2-5, with 16 bases fitting TRBD2. This CDR3 is built from 16 residues. Germline CDR1 is LNHDA and CDR2 is SQIVND (reference sequence). V trimming: 7 bases; J trimming: 7 bases; junction bases outside the gene matches: 9. In nucleotides, the CDR3 is TGTGCCAGTACCGCCGGGACTAGCGGGGGGGCGGGGACCCAGTACTTC. It yields the protein CASTAGTSGGAGTQYF.

This sequence joins TRBV4-1 and TRBJ2-1; the D is unclear. From germline, CDR1 is MGHRA and CDR2 YSYEKL. The CDR3 length is 17 residues. V lost 3 bases to trimming and J lost 2 bases, with 17 bases between them. The CDR3 loop is CASSHRTQVSPYNEQFF. CDR3 bases: TGCGCCAGCAGCCATAGAACCCAGGTGTCTCCCTACAATGAGCAGTTCTTC.

V gene TRBV4-2 combines with J gene TRBJ1-2, with TRBD1 identical over 8 bases. Losses at the gene ends were 4 bases for V and 12 bases for J; bases not matched to a gene: 10. Germline V gives CDR1 LGHNA, CDR2 YNFKEQ. There are 13 residues in the CDR3. The DNA for the CDR3 is TGTGCCAGCAGCCGGGACAGGCAAAACCGGCACACCTTC. This encodes CASSRDRQNRHTF.

The chain employs TRBV2 and TRBJ1-5; D is unclear. The CDR3 totals 14 residues. V was shortened by 3 bases and J by 1 base, with 7 bases between the two germline ends. CDR1 SNHLY and CDR2 FYNNEI come from the germline V gene. DNA for the CDR3: TGTGCCAGCAGTGATCGTCAGAGCAATCAGCCCCAGCATTTT. It encodes CASSDRQSNQPQHF.

The chain carries TRBV2 and TRBJ2-2; TRBD1 matches at 7 bases. The germline V gene has CDR1 SNHLY and CDR2 FYNNEI. This CDR3 region has 13 residues. J lost 6 bases, V lost 8 bases, and 6 bases had no gene match. CDR3 nucleotide sequence: TGTGCCAGCGGGACAGAATTTTCCGGGGAGCTGTTTTTT. Translating gives CASGTEFSGELFF.

The chain has TRBV6-5 and TRBJ1-1, with D hard to call. The CDR3 consists of 15 residues. Germline CDR1 reads MNHEY; CDR2 reads SVGAGI. Trimming left V 5 bases short and J 1 base short, with 14 bases between. CDR3 residues: CASSSLGLGNTEAFF. The CDR3 DNA is TGTGCCAGCAGTAGCTTAGGGCTGGGGAACACTGAAGCTTTCTTT.

The rearrangement links TRBV19 to TRBJ2-7; D is undetermined. CDR3 length equals 14 residues. The V end lost 2 bases, the J end lost 3 bases, and 11 bases lay between the germline ends. Germline CDR1 and CDR2: LNHDA and SQIVND (reference sequence). In DNA, the CDR3 is TGTGCCAGTAGTATAACATGGGAAAACTACGAGCAGTACTTC. It is translated as CASSITWENYEQYF.